This TCR beta chain was identified in a study of blood T cell repertoires in COVID-19. This clone was observed a single time. The CDR3 is made up of 12 amino acids. The germline V gene has CDR1 SGHTA and CDR2 FQGNSA. The ends were cut back, 1 base at V and 7 bases at J, with 7 bases in the middle. Assay used: immunoSEQ multiplex PCR; TCRdb lists only in-frame clones, some missing. The repertoire consists of 70,000 to 95,000 clones, with about 82% occurring once and the leading ten covering under 2%. Material: peripheral blood. This rearrangement joins TRBV7-2 to TRBJ1-1; no firm D call. The receptor was isolated from a woman aged 55-69 years with acute or convalescent COVID-19. The CDR3 sequence: CASSLDRFEAFF. The CDR3 DNA follows: TGTGCCAGCAGCTTAGATAGATTTGAAGCTTTCTTT.